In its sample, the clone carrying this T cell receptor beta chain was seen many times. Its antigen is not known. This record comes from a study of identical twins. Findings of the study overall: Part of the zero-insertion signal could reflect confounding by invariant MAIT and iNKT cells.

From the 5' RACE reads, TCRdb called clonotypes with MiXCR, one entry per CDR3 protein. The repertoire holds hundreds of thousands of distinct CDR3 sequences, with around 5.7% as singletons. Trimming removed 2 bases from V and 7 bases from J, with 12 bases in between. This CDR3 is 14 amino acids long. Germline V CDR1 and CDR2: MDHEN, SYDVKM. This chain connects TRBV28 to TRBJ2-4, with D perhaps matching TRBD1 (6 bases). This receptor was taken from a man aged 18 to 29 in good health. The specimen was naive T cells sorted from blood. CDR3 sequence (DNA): TGTGCCAGCAGTTTAAGCAGGGGCCTTAACATTCAGTACTTC. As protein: CASSLSRGLNIQYF.